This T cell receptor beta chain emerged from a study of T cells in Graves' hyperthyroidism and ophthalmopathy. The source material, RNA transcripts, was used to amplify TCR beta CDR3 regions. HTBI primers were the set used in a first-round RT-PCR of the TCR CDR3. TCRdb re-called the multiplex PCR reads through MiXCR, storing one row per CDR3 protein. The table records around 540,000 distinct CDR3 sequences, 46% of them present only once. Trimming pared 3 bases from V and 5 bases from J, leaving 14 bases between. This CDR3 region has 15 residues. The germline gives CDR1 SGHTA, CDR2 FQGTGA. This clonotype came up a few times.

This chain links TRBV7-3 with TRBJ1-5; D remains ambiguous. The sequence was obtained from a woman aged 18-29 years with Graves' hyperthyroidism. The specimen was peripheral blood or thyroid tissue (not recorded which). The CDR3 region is CASSLSGKTDQPQHF. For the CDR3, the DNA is TGTGCCAGCAGCTTGTCTGGGAAAACAGATCAGCCCCAGCATTTT. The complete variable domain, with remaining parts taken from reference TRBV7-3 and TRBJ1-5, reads GAGVSQTPSNKVTEKGKYVELRCDPISGHTALYWYRQSLGQGPEFLIYFQGTGAADDSGLPNDRFFAVRPEGSVSTLKIQRTERGDSAVYLCASSLSGKTDQPQHFGDGTRLSIL.